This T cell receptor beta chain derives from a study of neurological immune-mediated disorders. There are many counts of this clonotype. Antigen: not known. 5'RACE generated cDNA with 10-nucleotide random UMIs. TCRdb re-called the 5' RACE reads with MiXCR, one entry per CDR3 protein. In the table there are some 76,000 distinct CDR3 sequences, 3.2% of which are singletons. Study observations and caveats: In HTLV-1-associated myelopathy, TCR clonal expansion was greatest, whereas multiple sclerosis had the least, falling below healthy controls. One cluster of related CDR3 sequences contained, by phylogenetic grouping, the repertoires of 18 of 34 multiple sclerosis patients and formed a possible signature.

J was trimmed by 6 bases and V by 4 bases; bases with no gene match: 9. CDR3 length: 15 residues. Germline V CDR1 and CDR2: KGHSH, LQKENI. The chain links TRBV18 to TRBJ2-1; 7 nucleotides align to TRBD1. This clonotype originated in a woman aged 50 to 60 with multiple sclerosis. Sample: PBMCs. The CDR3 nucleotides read TGTGCCAGCTCACAAACGACAGGGCACGGCAATGAGCAGTTCTTC. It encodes CASSQTTGHGNEQFF.